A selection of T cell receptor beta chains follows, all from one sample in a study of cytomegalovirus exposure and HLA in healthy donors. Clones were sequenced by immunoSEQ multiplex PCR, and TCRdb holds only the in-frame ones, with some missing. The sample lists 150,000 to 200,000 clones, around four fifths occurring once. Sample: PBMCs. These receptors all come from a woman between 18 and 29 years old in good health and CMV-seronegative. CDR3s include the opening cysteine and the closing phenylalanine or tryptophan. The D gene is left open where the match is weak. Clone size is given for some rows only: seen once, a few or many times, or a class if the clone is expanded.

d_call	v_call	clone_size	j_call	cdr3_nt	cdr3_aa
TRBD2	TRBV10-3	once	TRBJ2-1	TGTGCCATCAGTGAGTCGGCTAGCGGGGGCAACGAGCAGTTCTTC	CAISESASGGNEQFF
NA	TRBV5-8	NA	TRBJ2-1	TGTGCCAGCAGCCCCCAGGGCGGGGTCGATGAGCAGTTCTTC	CASSPQGGVDEQFF
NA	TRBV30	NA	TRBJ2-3	TGTGCCTGGAGCCTGAGGAGGACAGATACGCAGTATTTT	CAWSLRRTDTQYF
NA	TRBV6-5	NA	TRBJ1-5	TGTGCCAGCAACAAAAAGGGGGGGGGTCAGCCCCAGCATTTT	CASNKKGGGQPQHF
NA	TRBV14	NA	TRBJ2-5	TGTGCCAGCAGCTCGACTAGATTGGGGACCCAGTACTTC	CASSSTRLGTQYF
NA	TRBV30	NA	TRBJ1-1	TGTGCCTGGAGCGGAGGTGGAGGGCCTGAAGCTTTCTTT	CAWSGGGGPEAFF
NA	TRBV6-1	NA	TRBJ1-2	TGTGCCAGCAGTGAACATGGTCAGTTTCACTATGGCTACACCTTC	CASSEHGQFHYGYTF
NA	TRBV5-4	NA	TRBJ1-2	TGTGCCAGCAGCGCAGGAAGCCCTAAGTATGGCTACACCTTC	CASSAGSPKYGYTF
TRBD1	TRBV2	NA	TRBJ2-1	TGTGCCAGCAATGAACAGGGGAGCTCCTACAATGAGCAGTTCTTC	CASNEQGSSYNEQFF
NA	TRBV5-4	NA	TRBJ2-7	TGTGCCAGCAGCCCGTCAGGAGGAAGTGCCTCCGAGCAGTACTTC	CASSPSGGSASEQYF
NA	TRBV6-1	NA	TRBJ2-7	TGTGCCAGCAGTGTTCCCCTCCGGAGCTCCTACGAGCAGTACTTC	CASSVPLRSSYEQYF
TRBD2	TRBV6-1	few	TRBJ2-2	TGTGCCAGCAGTGCACTAGCGGGGGGGGGATACACCGGGGAGCTGTTTTTT	CASSALAGGGYTGELFF
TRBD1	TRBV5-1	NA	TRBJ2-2	TGCGCCAGCAGCTGGGACAGGGTGGATCTGTTTTTT	CASSWDRVDLFF
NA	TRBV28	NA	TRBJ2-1	TGTGCCAGCAGCCCTTACGGGAATCGAAATGAGCAGTTCTTC	CASSPYGNRNEQFF
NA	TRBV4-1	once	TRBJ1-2	TGCGCCAGCAGCCAAGTCATGTATGGGCAGCCATATGGCTACACCTTC	CASSQVMYGQPYGYTF
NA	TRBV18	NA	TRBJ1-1	TGTGCCAGCTCCCCCCGGGGGGCGGATGAAGCTTTCTTT	CASSPRGADEAFF
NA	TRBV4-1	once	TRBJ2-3	TGCGCCAGCAGCCAAGGAGTGGTAAGGGGGGGCACTAGCACAGATACGCAGTATTTT	CASSQGVVRGGTSTDTQYF
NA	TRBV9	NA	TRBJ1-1	TGTGCCAGCAGTCGACTGCTTAACACTGAAGCTTTCTTT	CASSRLLNTEAFF
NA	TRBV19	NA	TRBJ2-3	TGTGCCAGTAGTATGATCTTTTTACTCTACACAGATACGCAGTATTTT	CASSMIFLLYTDTQYF
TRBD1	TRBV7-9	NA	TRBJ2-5	TGTTCCAGCAGCTTCCCCCGGGACAGGGGGGTGACCCAGTACTTC	CSSSFPRDRGVTQYF
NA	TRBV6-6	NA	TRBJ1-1	TGTGCCAGCAGTTACCCCAGGGCAGGGGCTTTCTTT	CASSYPRAGAFF
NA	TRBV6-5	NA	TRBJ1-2	TGTGCCAGCAGTCCTCCCGGAGGGTACTCTGGCTACACCTTC	CASSPPGGYSGYTF
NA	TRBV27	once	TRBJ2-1	TGTGCCAGCAGAGATAGCTCCTACAATGAGCAGTTCTTC	CASRDSSYNEQFF
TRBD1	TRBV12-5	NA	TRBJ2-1	TGTGCTAGTGCCCCGACAGGGAGTAGGAATGAGCAGTTCTTC	CASAPTGSRNEQFF
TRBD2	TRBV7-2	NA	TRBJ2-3	TGTGCCAGCAGCTTTAGCGGGGCGACAGATACGCAGTATTTT	CASSFSGATDTQYF
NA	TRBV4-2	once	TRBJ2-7	TGTGCCAGCAGCCAAGATAACAGCCACGAGCAGTACTTC	CASSQDNSHEQYF
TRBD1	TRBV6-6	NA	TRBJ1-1	TGTGCCAGCAGTTCATGGACAGGGGGCAAGGCTGAAGCTTTCTTT	CASSSWTGGKAEAFF
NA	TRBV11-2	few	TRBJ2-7	TGTGCCAGCAGCTTAGTCGCGGGTGCCGACGAGCAGTACTTC	CASSLVAGADEQYF
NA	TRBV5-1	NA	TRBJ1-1	TGCGCCAGCAGCTTGGGCCCTAATAAGAACACTGAAGCTTTCTTT	CASSLGPNKNTEAFF
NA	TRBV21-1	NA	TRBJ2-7	TGTGCCAGCAGCGGTGGACAGTTAGCCTACGAGCAGTACTTC	CASSGGQLAYEQYF
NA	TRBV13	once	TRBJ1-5	TGTGCCAGCAGCTTGGGCACTAATCAGCCCCAGCATTTT	CASSLGTNQPQHF
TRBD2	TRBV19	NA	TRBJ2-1	TGTGCCAGTTCGATTGGTGGGGGGGAATACTACAATGAGCAGTTCTTC	CASSIGGGEYYNEQFF
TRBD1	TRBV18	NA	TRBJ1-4	TGTGCCAGCTCACCATGGGGGACAGGCGAAGGCGAAAAACTGTTTTTT	CASSPWGTGEGEKLFF
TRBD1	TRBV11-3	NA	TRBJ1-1	TGTGCCAGCAGCATTTCCGGGACAGGTGGTACTGAAGCTTTCTTT	CASSISGTGGTEAFF
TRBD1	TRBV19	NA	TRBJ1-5	TGTGCCAGTAATCCGGTCGACAGGGGAGCAGTTCAGCCCCAGCATTTT	CASNPVDRGAVQPQHF
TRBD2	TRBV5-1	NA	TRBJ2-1	TGCGCCAGCAGCTCGGGACTAGCGGGGGTGGGGCAGTTCTTC	CASSSGLAGVGQFF
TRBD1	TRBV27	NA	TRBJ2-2	TGTGCCAGCAGGGACAGGGGTAACACCGGGGAGCTGTTTTTT	CASRDRGNTGELFF
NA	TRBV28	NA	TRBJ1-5	TGTGCCAGCAGTTTTGAGTACGGGGGGGACAATCAGCCCCAGCATTTT	CASSFEYGGDNQPQHF
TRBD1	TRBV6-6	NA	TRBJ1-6	TGTGCCAGCAGTTTTTCCACAGGGGGCAAGAATTCACCCCTCCACTTT	CASSFSTGGKNSPLHF
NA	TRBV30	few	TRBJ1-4	TGTGCCTGGAGGGCAGGGGCTAATGAAAAACTGTTTTTT	CAWRAGANEKLFF
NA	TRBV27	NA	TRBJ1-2	TGTGCCAGCAGTTTATATGGGGGGAGAGCTAACTATGGCTACACCTTC	CASSLYGGRANYGYTF
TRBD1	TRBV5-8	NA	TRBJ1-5	TGTGCCAGCAGCCCCGGACAGGGGCCCGGCCCCCAGCATTTT	CASSPGQGPGPQHF
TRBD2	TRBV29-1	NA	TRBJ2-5	TGCAGCGTGAGACTAGCGGGGGAGACCCAGTACTTC	CSVRLAGETQYF
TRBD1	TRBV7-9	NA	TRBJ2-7	TGTGCCAGCAGCTCCCAACAGGGGGACTACGAGCAGTACTTC	CASSSQQGDYEQYF
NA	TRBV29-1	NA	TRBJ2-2	TGCAGCGTTGACAGGGAGAACACCGGGGAGCTGTTTTTT	CSVDRENTGELFF
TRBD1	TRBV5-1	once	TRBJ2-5	TGCGCCAGCAGCTTAGGACAGGGGGCGAAGACCCAGTACTTC	CASSLGQGAKTQYF
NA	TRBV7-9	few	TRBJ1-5	TGTGCCAGCAGCTTAGCTGGGGGGGCCGGTCAGCCCCAGCATTTT	CASSLAGGAGQPQHF
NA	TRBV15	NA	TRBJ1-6	TGTGCCACCAGCAGCGAACCCGGCGGGGTCTCACCCCTCCACTTT	CATSSEPGGVSPLHF